The next 21 T cell receptor beta chains were all read from a single sample in a study of post-analysis software for immune sequencing data. Overall study findings and caveats: With TRBV5-6, TRBV5-1 and TRBV20-1 included, five TRBV segments were more frequent in patients than in controls.

Which antigens these TCRs recognize remains unknown. cDNA libraries of TCR beta carried unique molecular identifiers. One entry per CDR3 protein, called by TCRdb with MiXCR from the PCR reads. The top ten clones hold about an eighth of a sample with 450,000 or so distinct CDR3 sequences, approximately 46% of them seen once. Sequencing was performed on blood. The source of these receptors is a girl aged 5-17 years with multiple sclerosis.

The CDR3 reads CASSQGIANTEAFF. In DNA form, the CDR3 reads TGTGCCAGCAGCCAAGGTATTGCGAACACTGAAGCTTTCTTT. The chain carries TRBV3-1 and TRBJ1-1; D uncertain. The V gene lost 1 base and the J gene lost 1 base, with 7 bases spanning the gap. This CDR3 comprises 14 residues. The V gene's germline CDR1 is LGHDT and CDR2 YNNKEL (reference sequence).

This chain joins TRBV11-2 and TRBJ1-2, with 9 bases matching TRBD1. V shed 3 bases and J 4 bases; nucleotides not matched to a gene: 6. Germline V lookup: CDR1 SGHAT, CDR2 FQNNGV. The CDR3 is 15 residues long. The CDR3 protein is CASSLGTGLVYGYTF. The CDR3 DNA follows: TGTGCCAGCAGCTTGGGGACAGGGTTGGTCTATGGCTACACCTTC.

This clonotype appeared a few times. The chain has TRBV10-1 and TRBJ2-1; 12 nucleotides align to TRBD1. This CDR3 is built from 17 residues. Trimming took 0 bases from V and 6 from J; bases not matched to a gene: 6. The germline CDR1 and CDR2 sequences are WNHNN and SYGVQD (reference sequence). The CDR3, as DNA: TGCGCCAGCAGTGAGTCGTGGGACAGGGGGCGAGGCAATGAGCAGTTCTTC. Protein product: CASSESWDRGRGNEQFF.

This clonotype showed up just a few times. The chain carries TRBV7-9 and TRBJ2-7; unclear D gene. The germline V gene encodes CDR1 SEHNR and CDR2 FQNEAQ (reference sequence). The germline V and J ends were trimmed by 5 bases and 12 bases, with 14 bases remaining between them. The length of the CDR3 is 11 residues. CDR3 nucleotide sequence: TGTGCCAGCAGCACGCGACCAGGACGGTACTTC. Its protein product is CASSTRPGRYF. The variable domain in full, completed from reference TRBV7-9 and TRBJ2-7, reads DTGVSQNPRHKITKRGQNVTFRCDPISEHNRLYWYRQTLGQGPEFLTYFQNEAQLEKSRLLSDRFSAERPKGSFSTLEIQRTEQGDSAMYLCASSTRPGRYFGPGTRLTVT.

The chain carries TRBV20-1 and TRBJ2-1, with TRBD2 matching 11 bases. This CDR3 contains 13 residues. Trimming removed 6 bases from V and 10 bases from J; junction bases left unmatched: 8. Germline CDR1 and CDR2: DFQATT and SNEGSKA (reference sequence). CDR3 protein: CSALLLAGEEQFF. The CDR3 bases are TGCAGTGCACTACTACTAGCGGGAGAAGAGCAGTTCTTC.

This rearrangement joins TRBV5-4 to TRBJ2-1; D remains ambiguous. The CDR3 loop spans 13 amino acids. V was cut by 0 bases and J by 7 bases, with 8 bases left in between. The V gene's germline CDR1 is SGHNT and CDR2 YYREEE (reference sequence). This chain's CDR3 is CASSLERENEQFF. In nucleotides, the CDR3 is TGTGCCAGCAGCTTGGAAAGAGAGAATGAGCAGTTCTTC.

As concerns this clonotype: The junction shows a germline mismatch at one end, possibly a read error. In DNA form, the CDR3 reads TGCAGTGCTACCTGGACTAGCGGGAGGACAGATACGCGGTATTTT. Amino acid sequence: CSATWTSGRTDTRYF. The rearrangement joins TRBV20-1 to TRBJ2-3, with TRBD2 identical over 14 bases. The length of the CDR3 is 15 residues. The germline gives CDR1 DFQATT, CDR2 SNEGSKA (reference sequence).

V is TRBV28 and J is TRBJ2-1, with D perhaps assigned TRBD1 or TRBD2 (6 bases each). Trimming left V 3 bases short and J 5 bases short, with 29 bases between. This CDR3 has 20 residues. The V gene's germline CDR1 is MDHEN and CDR2 SYDVKM. Written as DNA, the CDR3 is TGTGCCAGCAGTTTTGACCGGACCAGGGGTTATATCTCGGGGGACAATGAGCAGTTCTTC. Protein sequence: CASSFDRTRGYISGDNEQFF. Full variable domain (remainder filled in from reference TRBV28 and TRBJ2-1): DVKVTQSSRYLVKRTGEKVFLECVQDMDHENMFWYRQDPGLGLRLIYFSYDVKMKEKGDIPEGYSVSREKKERFSLILESASTNQTSMYLCASSFDRTRGYISGDNEQFFGPGTRLTVL.

This chain connects TRBV4-1 to TRBJ2-3; maybe TRBD2 (6 bases). This CDR3 has 14 amino acids. Germline lookup yields CDR1 MGHRA and CDR2 YSYEKL. Trimming took 4 bases from V and 6 from J, leaving 14 bases between them. Written as DNA, the CDR3 is TGCGCCAGCAGCCGGGGACTTTCCCCCGATACGCAGTATTTT. Amino acids: CASSRGLSPDTQYF.

The V gene is TRBV3-1, the J gene TRBJ2-1; possibly TRBD1 for D (6 bases). The V gene's germline CDR1 is LGHDT and CDR2 YNNKEL (reference sequence). CDR3 length equals 13 residues. Trimming took 1 base from V and 10 from J, leaving 11 bases between them. CDR3 loop: CASSQVQGAEQFF. In nucleotides, the CDR3 is TGTGCCAGCAGCCAAGTACAGGGAGCAGAGCAGTTCTTC.

The chain employs TRBV7-2 and TRBJ2-7, with 8 bases identical to TRBD2. The CDR3 contains 15 residues. V shed 3 bases, J shed 3 bases, and the junction held 7 bases outside the gene matches. Germline assignment: CDR1 SGHTA and CDR2 FQGNSA. CDR3 in DNA: TGTGCCAGCAGCTTTACGCCAACTAGCGGCTACGAGCAGTACTTC. It yields the protein CASSFTPTSGYEQYF.

Notes on this clonotype: At one end the junction does not follow the germline gene, possibly because of a read error. The chain recombines TRBV7-8 with TRBJ2-7; 7 nucleotides line up with TRBD1. CDR3 length: 16 amino acids. The germline gives CDR1 SGHVS, CDR2 FQNEAQ. For the CDR3, the DNA is TGTGTCAGCAGCGGAGACAGGGCACAATTTTCCTACGAGCAGTACTTC. It encodes CVSSGDRAQFSYEQYF. The full variable domain, completed using reference TRBV7-8 and TRBJ2-7, is GAGVSQSPRYKVAKRGQDVALRCDPISGHVSLFWYQQALGQGPEFLTYFQNEAQLDKSGLPSDRFFAERPEGSVSTLKIQRTQQEDSAVYLCVSSGDRAQFSYEQYFGPGTRLTVT.

This clonotype was observed a few times. The V and J genes are TRBV29-1 and TRBJ1-1; no definite D call. Germline CDR1 is SQVTM and CDR2 is ANQGSEA. The V and J ends lost 8 bases and 0 bases respectively, with 16 bases between them. The CDR3 spans 14 residues. This chain's CDR3 is CSIPPGFLNTEAFF. CDR3 in DNA: TGCAGCATCCCCCCGGGTTTCTTGAACACTGAAGCTTTCTTT.

The rearrangement joins TRBV5-1 to TRBJ2-4, with no clear D. The DNA end is more similar to TRBJ2-7, so the J call may be wrong. Germline V gene sequence: CDR1 SGHRS, CDR2 YFSETQ. The CDR3 runs to 11 residues. The CDR3 sequence: CASSPDSEQYF. In DNA form, the CDR3 reads TGCGCCAGCAGCCCAGATTCCGAGCAGTACTTC.

The CDR3 region has the DNA TGCGCCAGCAGCTTGGCCGGGTCCCATGAGCAGTTCTTC. This sequence encodes CASSLAGSHEQFF. The gene calls are TRBV5-1 and TRBJ2-1, with unresolved D. The CDR3 has 13 amino acids. V gave up 0 bases and J gave up 8 bases, with 9 bases separating them. In germline, CDR1 is SGHRS, CDR2 YFSETQ. The full variable domain, completed using reference TRBV5-1 and TRBJ2-1, is KAGVTQTPRYLIKTRGQQVTLSCSPISGHRSVSWYQQTPGQGLQFLFEYFSETQRNKGNFPGRFSGRQFSNSRSEMNVSTLELGDSALYLCASSLAGSHEQFFGPGTRLTVL.

A word on this clonotype: The CDR3 does not end in the conserved phenylalanine or tryptophan, so this is likely a read error. J is TRBJ1-2 and V is TRBV28, with 12 bases aligning to TRBD1. Trimming at V came to 2 bases and at J to 1 base, leaving 2 bases not matched to a gene. Germline V gives CDR1 MDHEN, CDR2 SYDVKM. CDR3 length: 16 amino acids. The DNA for the CDR3 is TGTGCCAGCAGTTTAGGGACAGGGGGCCTTAACTATGGCTACACCGTC. It codes for CASSLGTGGLNYGYTV.

This clonotype was found a few times. V usage is TRBV15 and J usage is TRBJ2-7; TRBD1 agrees at 9 bases. The CDR3 contains 15 residues. After removal of 1 base from V and 4 bases from J, the junction contained 5 bases not matched to a gene. Germline V CDR1 and CDR2: LNHNV, YYDKDF (reference sequence). In DNA form, the CDR3 reads TGTGCCACCAGCAGAGTGGACAGGGGCCGATACGAGCAGTACTTC. Residues: CATSRVDRGRYEQYF.

The chain combines TRBV28 with TRBJ1-2; perhaps TRBD1 as D (5 bases). V lost 3 bases and J lost 3, with 11 bases in between. The CDR3 spans 14 residues. The V gene's germline CDR1 is MDHEN and CDR2 SYDVKM. The CDR3 spells CASSFPGADYGYTF. CDR3 in DNA: TGTGCCAGCAGTTTCCCCGGGGCGGACTATGGCTACACCTTC.

V and J are TRBV6-2 or TRBV6-3 and TRBJ1-1; tentative D call: TRBD1 (6 bases). CDR3 size: 15 residues. Germline V gene sequence: CDR1 MNHEY, CDR2 SVGEGT. V was shortened by 6 bases and J by 4 bases, with 18 bases between the two germline ends. The CDR3 protein is CASSPGGAGGTEAFF. Written as DNA, the CDR3 is TGTGCCAGCAGCCCCGGGGGGGCCGGGGGCACTGAAGCTTTCTTT.

The chain uses TRBV7-9 and TRBJ1-2, with D perhaps TRBD1 (6 bases). V dropped 2 bases and J dropped 4 bases, with 23 bases sitting between them. The CDR3 consists of 18 residues. Germline CDR1 reads SEHNR; CDR2 reads FQNEAQ (reference sequence). CDR3: CASSLNLGGPSYAYGYTF. The CDR3 region has the DNA TGTGCCAGCAGCTTAAACTTGGGGGGGCCATCATATGCCTATGGCTACACCTTC. Filled out from reference TRBV7-9 and TRBJ1-2, the complete variable domain reads DTGVSQNPRHKITKRGQNVTFRCDPISEHNRLYWYRQTLGQGPEFLTYFQNEAQLEKSRLLSDRFSAERPKGSFSTLEIQRTEQGDSAMYLCASSLNLGGPSYAYGYTFGSGTRLTVV.

This chain uses TRBV20-1 with TRBJ2-3, with D maybe TRBD2 (5 bases). The CDR3 sequence is 13 residues long. Germline CDR1 reads DFQATT; CDR2 reads SNEGSKA (reference sequence). Trimming took off 6 bases at V and 4 bases at J, with 14 bases between the two ends. The CDR3 bases are TGCAGTGCGCACCGGCCGGGATCAGATACGCAGTATTTT. The encoded protein is CSAHRPGSDTQYF.